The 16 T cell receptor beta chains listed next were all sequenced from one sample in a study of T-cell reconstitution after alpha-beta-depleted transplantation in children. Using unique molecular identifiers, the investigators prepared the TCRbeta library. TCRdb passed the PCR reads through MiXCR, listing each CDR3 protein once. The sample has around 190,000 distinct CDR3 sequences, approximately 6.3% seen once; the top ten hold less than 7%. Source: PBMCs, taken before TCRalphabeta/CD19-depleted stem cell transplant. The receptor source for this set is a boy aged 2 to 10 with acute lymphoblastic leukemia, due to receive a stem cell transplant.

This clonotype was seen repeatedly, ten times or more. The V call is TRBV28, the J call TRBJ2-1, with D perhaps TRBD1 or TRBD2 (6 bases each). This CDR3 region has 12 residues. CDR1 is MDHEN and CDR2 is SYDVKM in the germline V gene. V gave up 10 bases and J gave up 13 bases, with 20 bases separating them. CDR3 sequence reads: CATQEGQSPQFF. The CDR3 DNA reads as TGTGCCACCCAGGAGGGACAAAGCCCCCAGTTCTTC.

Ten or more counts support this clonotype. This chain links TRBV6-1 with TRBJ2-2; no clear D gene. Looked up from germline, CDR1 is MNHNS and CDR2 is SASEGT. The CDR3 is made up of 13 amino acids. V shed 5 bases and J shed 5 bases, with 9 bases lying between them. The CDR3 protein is CASSITITGELFF. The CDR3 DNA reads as TGTGCCAGCAGTATCACAATAACCGGGGAGCTGTTTTTT.

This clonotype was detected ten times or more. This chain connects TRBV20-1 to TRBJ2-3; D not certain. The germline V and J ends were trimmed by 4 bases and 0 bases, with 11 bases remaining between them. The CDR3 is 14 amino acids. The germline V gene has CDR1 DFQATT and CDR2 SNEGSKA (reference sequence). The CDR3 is CSAIRRTSTDTQYF. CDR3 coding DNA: TGCAGTGCTATCAGGAGAACTAGCACAGATACGCAGTATTTT.

The CDR3: CASSLRSGAEETQYF. In nucleotides, the CDR3 is TGCGCCAGCAGCTTGAGGTCTGGGGCAGAAGAGACCCAGTACTTC. V gene TRBV5-1 combines with J gene TRBJ2-5, with D perhaps TRBD1 (5 bases). Germline-derived CDR1 and CDR2 are SGHRS and YFSETQ. The length of the CDR3 is 15 residues. V lost 1 base and J 3 bases, leaving 13 bases between the germline ends.

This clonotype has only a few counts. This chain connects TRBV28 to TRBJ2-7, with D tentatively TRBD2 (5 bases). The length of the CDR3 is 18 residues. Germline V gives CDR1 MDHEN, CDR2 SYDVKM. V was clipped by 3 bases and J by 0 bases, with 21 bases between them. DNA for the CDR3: TGTGCCAGCAGTTTGAACTCCGTAGCGAGCCGTAGCTCCTACGAGCAGTACTTC. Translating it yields CASSLNSVASRSSYEQYF.

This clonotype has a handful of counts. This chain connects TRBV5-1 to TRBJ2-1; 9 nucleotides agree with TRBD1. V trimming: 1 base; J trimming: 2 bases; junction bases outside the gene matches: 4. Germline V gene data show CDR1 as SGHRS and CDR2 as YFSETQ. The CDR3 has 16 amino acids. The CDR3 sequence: CASSLPRQGAYNEQFF. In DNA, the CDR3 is TGCGCCAGCAGCTTGCCCCGACAGGGGGCCTACAATGAGCAGTTCTTC.

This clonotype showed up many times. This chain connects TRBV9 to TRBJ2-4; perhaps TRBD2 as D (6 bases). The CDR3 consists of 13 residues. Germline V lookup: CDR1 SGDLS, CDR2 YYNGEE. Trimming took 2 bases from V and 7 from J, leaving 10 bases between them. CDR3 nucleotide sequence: TGTGCCAGCAGCGTGGGAGGCGCGAACATTCAGTACTTC. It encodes CASSVGGANIQYF.

The CDR3 spells CASKLAGGAHTGELFF. CDR3 in DNA: TGTGCCAGCAAACTAGCGGGAGGGGCTCACACCGGGGAGCTGTTTTTT. This sequence joins TRBV6-1 and TRBJ2-2, with 13 bases identical to TRBD2. Germline V lookup: CDR1 MNHNS, CDR2 SASEGT. The CDR3 runs to 16 residues. J lost 3 bases, V lost 7 bases, and 5 bases had no gene match.

The CDR3 is CSASRALGQGEKLFF. The CDR3 coding sequence is TGCAGTGCTAGCCGGGCCTTGGGGCAGGGTGAAAAACTGTTTTTT. The chain is built from TRBV20-1 and TRBJ1-4; D might be TRBD1 (5 bases). V lost 3 bases and J 7 bases, leaving 18 bases between the germline ends. This CDR3 spans 15 amino acids. Germline assignment: CDR1 DFQATT and CDR2 SNEGSKA (reference sequence).

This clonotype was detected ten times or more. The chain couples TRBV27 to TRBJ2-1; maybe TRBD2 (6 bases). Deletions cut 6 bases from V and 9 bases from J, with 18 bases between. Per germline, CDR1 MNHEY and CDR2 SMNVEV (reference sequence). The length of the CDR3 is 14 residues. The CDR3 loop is CASSSGLSRVEQFF. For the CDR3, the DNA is TGTGCCAGCAGCTCGGGACTCTCGAGGGTTGAGCAGTTCTTC.

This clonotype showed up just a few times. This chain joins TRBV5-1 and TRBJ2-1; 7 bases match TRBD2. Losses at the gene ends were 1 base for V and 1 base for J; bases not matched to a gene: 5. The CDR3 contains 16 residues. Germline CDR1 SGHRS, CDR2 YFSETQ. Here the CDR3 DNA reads TGCGCCAGCAGCTTGTATACGGGGGGTTCCTACAATGAGCAGTTCTTC. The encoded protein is CASSLYTGGSYNEQFF.

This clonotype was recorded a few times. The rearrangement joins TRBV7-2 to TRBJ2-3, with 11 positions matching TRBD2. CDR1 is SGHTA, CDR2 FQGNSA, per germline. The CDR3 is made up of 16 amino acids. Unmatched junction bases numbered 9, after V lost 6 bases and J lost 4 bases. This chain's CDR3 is CASSRNGLAGSDTQYF. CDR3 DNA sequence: TGTGCCAGCAGTAGGAATGGACTAGCGGGCTCAGATACGCAGTATTTT.

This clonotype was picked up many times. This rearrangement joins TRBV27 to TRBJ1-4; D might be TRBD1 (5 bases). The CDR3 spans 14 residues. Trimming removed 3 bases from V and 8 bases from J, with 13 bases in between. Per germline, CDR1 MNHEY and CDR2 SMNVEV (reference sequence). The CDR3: CASSFEGRGEKLFF. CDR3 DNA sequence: TGTGCCAGCAGTTTTGAAGGACGGGGGGAAAAACTGTTTTTT.

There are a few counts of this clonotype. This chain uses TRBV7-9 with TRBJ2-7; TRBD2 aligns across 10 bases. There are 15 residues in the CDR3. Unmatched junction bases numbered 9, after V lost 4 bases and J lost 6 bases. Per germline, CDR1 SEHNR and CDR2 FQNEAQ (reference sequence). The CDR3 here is CASSYAGTSASEQYF. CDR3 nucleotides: TGTGCCAGCAGCTACGCCGGGACTAGCGCCAGCGAGCAGTACTTC.

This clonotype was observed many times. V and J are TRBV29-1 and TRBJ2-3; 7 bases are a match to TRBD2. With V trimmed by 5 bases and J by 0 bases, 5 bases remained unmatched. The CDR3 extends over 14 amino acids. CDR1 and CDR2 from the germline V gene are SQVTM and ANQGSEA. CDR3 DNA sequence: TGCAGCGTTAGAGGGACTACGAGCACAGATACGCAGTATTTT. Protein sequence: CSVRGTTSTDTQYF.

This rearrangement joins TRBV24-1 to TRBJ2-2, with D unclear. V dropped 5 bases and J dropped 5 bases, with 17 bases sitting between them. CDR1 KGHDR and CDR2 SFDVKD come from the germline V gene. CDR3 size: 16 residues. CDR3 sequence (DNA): TGTGCCACCAGTGCAATATCCCCGGCACAGACCGGGGAGCTGTTTTTT. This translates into CATSAISPAQTGELFF.